Listed here are 10 T cell receptor beta chains from one sample, sequenced in a study of CD8+ T cells in alopecia areata. Following RNA extraction, reverse transcription yielded cDNA that acted as the sequencing template. Sequenced by immunoSEQ multiplex PCR; TCRdb stores in-frame clones only, minus some. The repertoire holds 100,000 to 150,000 clones, with roughly 57% as singletons. Stated treatment: oral pan-JAK inhibitor, 5-10 mg twice daily. The sequenced sample was CD4+ T cells sorted from blood, obtained at week 4, from a patient treated with tofacitinib. The receptor source for this set is a human donor with alopecia areata.

CDR3 nucleotide sequence: TGTGCCAGCAGTCCCACTCACCCGGATTCACCCCTCCACTTT. Translating gives CASSPTHPDSPLHF. The V gene is TRBV27, the J gene TRBJ1-6; D not certain. The germline V and J ends were trimmed by 5 bases and 8 bases, with 13 bases remaining between them. This CDR3 is 14 amino acids long. In germline, CDR1 is MNHEY, CDR2 SMNVEV (reference sequence).

V and J are TRBV4-1 and TRBJ1-6, with D possibly being TRBD1 (5 bases). V shed 1 base and J shed 4 bases, with 11 bases lying between them. The CDR3 spans 16 residues. Germline CDR1 is MGHRA and CDR2 is YSYEKL. CDR3 in DNA: TGCGCCAGCAGCCAAGGAGGGACGGGTTATAATTCACCCCTCCACTTT. It is translated as CASSQGGTGYNSPLHF.

The chain uses TRBV29-1 and TRBJ1-1; no firm D call. Between the trimmed V and J ends, which lost 4 bases and 4 bases, there was a span of 13 bases. Per germline, CDR1 SQVTM and CDR2 ANQGSEA. The CDR3 spans 13 residues. The CDR3 region is CSVAVTAGTEAFF. The CDR3 region has the DNA TGCAGCGTTGCGGTGACGGCGGGCACTGAAGCTTTCTTT.

The chain joins TRBV29-1 to TRBJ2-2, with 8 positions matching TRBD1. The V gene end was trimmed by 6 bases and the J gene end by 6 bases; junction bases not matched to a gene: 6. The CDR3 is made up of 13 amino acids. Germline V gene sequence: CDR1 SQVTM, CDR2 ANQGSEA. Here the CDR3 reads CSVATGAAGELFF. DNA of the CDR3: TGCAGCGTCGCGACAGGGGCCGCCGGGGAGCTGTTTTTT.

This chain connects TRBV7-3 to TRBJ2-1; 8 bases fit TRBD2. Germline assignment: CDR1 SGHTA and CDR2 FQGTGA. With V trimmed by 6 bases and J by 0 bases, 4 bases remained unmatched. There are 15 residues in the CDR3. CDR3 nucleotide sequence: TGTGCCAGCAGTGTAGCGGGGCCCTCCTACAATGAGCAGTTCTTC. This translates into CASSVAGPSYNEQFF.

This clone was observed a few times. This rearrangement joins TRBV5-1 to TRBJ2-3; 7 positions agree with TRBD2. Germline CDR1 reads SGHRS; CDR2 reads YFSETQ. Trimming cost V 1 base and J 5 bases; bases outside gene matches: 7. The CDR3 length is 15 residues. DNA of the CDR3: TGCGCCAGCAGCTTGCTAGCGGCCGGGAAAGATACGCAGTATTTT. This codes for CASSLLAAGKDTQYF.

The CDR3 is CASSVGGGNNEQFF. For the CDR3, the DNA is TGTGCCAGCAGCGTAGGAGGGGGTAACAATGAGCAGTTCTTC. The chain uses TRBV9 and TRBJ2-1; maybe TRBD1 (6 bases). CDR1 and CDR2 (germline): SGDLS, YYNGEE. The V and J ends lost 0 bases and 5 bases respectively, with 9 bases between them. The CDR3 runs 14 residues.

This clone was picked up a small number of times. The chain recombines TRBV27 with TRBJ2-1; D perhaps matches TRBD2 (5 bases). The germline V gene encodes CDR1 MNHEY and CDR2 SMNVEV (reference sequence). V dropped 4 bases and J dropped 7 bases, with 14 bases sitting between them. The CDR3 is 14 residues long. CDR3 nucleotides: TGTGCCAGCAGTTCCGGGATCCCCGAGAATGAGCAGTTCTTC. Translating gives CASSSGIPENEQFF.

The chain is built from TRBV27 and TRBJ2-1; 13 bases match TRBD2. Germline V gene lookup returns CDR1 MNHEY and CDR2 SMNVEV (reference sequence). CDR3 size: 14 residues. With 5 bases clipped from V and 8 bases from J, the junction kept 3 bases outside the gene matches. CDR3 sequence reads: CASSRLAGGYEQFF. In DNA, the CDR3 is TGTGCCAGCAGTCGACTAGCGGGAGGCTATGAGCAGTTCTTC.

The chain joins TRBV30 to TRBJ2-1; 8 positions agree with TRBD2. Germline-derived CDR1 and CDR2 are GTSNPN and SVGIG (reference sequence). The ends lost 3 bases at V and 2 bases at J; junction bases unmatched: 6. This CDR3 is built from 15 residues. CDR3 DNA: TGTGCCTGGAGCCTTGGGACTAGTCCCTACAATGAGCAGTTCTTC. Its translation: CAWSLGTSPYNEQFF.